These 30 T cell receptor beta chains were sequenced from one sample in a study of blood T cell repertoires in COVID-19. Generated by immunoSEQ multiplex PCR, the TCRdb table keeps only in-frame clones and is missing some. The table lists 150,000 to 200,000 clones, about 87% of them singletons. Sequenced input: peripheral blood. The receptor source for this set is a woman aged 55-70 years who had recovered from COVID-19.

The chain couples TRBV5-1 to TRBJ2-5; the match to TRBD1 covers 9 bases. Germline V gene sequence: CDR1 SGHRS, CDR2 YFSETQ. After removal of 2 bases from V and 5 bases from J, the junction contained 1 base not matched to a gene. This CDR3 has 13 residues. This CDR3 reads CASSFGQGETQYF. DNA of the CDR3: TGCGCCAGCAGCTTCGGACAGGGGGAGACCCAGTACTTC.

The chain is built from TRBV3-1 (or the pseudogene TRBV3-2) and TRBJ1-1, with D unclear. V lost 0 bases and J lost 6, with 14 bases in between. Germline CDR1 is LGHDT and CDR2 is YNNKEL (reference sequence). The CDR3 covers 15 residues. The CDR3 loop reads CASSQDRAGMSEAFF. The CDR3 region has the DNA TGTGCCAGCAGCCAAGATCGGGCGGGGATGTCTGAAGCTTTCTTT.

This clone was seen more than once but under ten times. The chain is built from TRBV30 and TRBJ2-7; the D gene is possibly TRBD2 (6 bases). Trimming took off 5 bases at V and 3 bases at J, with 14 bases between the two ends. Germline values: CDR1 GTSNPN, CDR2 SVGIG (reference sequence). The CDR3 extends over 13 amino acids. Here the CDR3 reads CAWGRGLDYEQYF. For the CDR3, the DNA is TGTGCCTGGGGTCGGGGGTTGGACTACGAGCAGTACTTC.

The genes are TRBV4-3 and TRBJ1-4; 7 bases are a match to TRBD1. The junction had 3 bases not matched to a gene; V was cut back by 0 bases and J by 2 bases. Germline V gives CDR1 LGHNA, CDR2 YSLEER. The CDR3 totals 16 residues. The CDR3 protein is CASSQDLQGTNEKLFF. In DNA, the CDR3 is TGCGCCAGCAGCCAAGATCTACAGGGGACTAATGAAAAACTGTTTTTT.

The genes are TRBV6-5 and TRBJ2-7, with D unclear. V lost 6 bases to trimming and J lost 0 bases, with 9 bases between them. This CDR3 contains 13 residues. Germline loops: CDR1 MNHEY, CDR2 SVGAGI. The CDR3 DNA reads TGTGCCAGCAGGCGACAATACTCCTACGAGCAGTACTTC. The encoded protein is CASRRQYSYEQYF.

The rearrangement joins TRBV2 to TRBJ2-1, with 10 bases lining up with TRBD1. The CDR3 extends over 14 amino acids. V trimming: 7 bases; J trimming: 9 bases; junction bases outside the gene matches: 9. CDR1 is SNHLY and CDR2 is FYNNEI in the germline V gene. CDR3 nucleotides: TGTGCCAGCACCCCGGGACAGGGGTTGGGTGAGCAGTTCTTC. Protein sequence: CASTPGQGLGEQFF.

Of note for this clone: One end of the junction does not line up with germline, which may come from a read error. The chain has TRBV27 and TRBJ1-1; 7 bases match TRBD1. The CDR3 has 11 amino acids. Germline V gene sequence: CDR1 MNHEY, CDR2 SMNVEV (reference sequence). CDR3 protein: CASSYGTVYTF. The CDR3, as DNA: TGTGCCAGCAGTTACGGGACAGTCTACACCTTT.

This chain connects TRBV14 to TRBJ1-2, with a possible D match to TRBD1 (5 bases). The length of the CDR3 is 12 residues. Per the germline V gene, CDR1 is SGHDN and CDR2 is FVKESK. Trimming took 2 bases from V and 8 from J, leaving 9 bases between them. CDR3 loop: CASSQQGAGYTF. The CDR3 DNA reads as TGTGCCAGCAGCCAACAAGGGGCCGGCTACACCTTC.

The J gene is TRBJ1-6, the V gene TRBV9; 8 bases are a match to TRBD1. The CDR3 sequence is 16 residues long. CDR1 is SGDLS, CDR2 YYNGEE, per germline. J lost 6 bases, V lost 3 bases, and 8 bases had no gene match. This CDR3 reads CASSAGPGQGNSPLHF. CDR3 DNA: TGTGCCAGCAGCGCGGGACCAGGACAGGGTAATTCACCCCTCCACTTT.

The chain joins TRBV30 to TRBJ2-1; TRBD1 matches at 7 bases. CDR1 and CDR2 from the germline V gene are GTSNPN and SVGIG (reference sequence). J gave up 6 bases and V 0 bases, and 11 bases lay outside the gene matches. The CDR3 has 16 amino acids. The chain's CDR3 is CAWSVLGTDLGNEQFF. For the CDR3, the DNA is TGTGCCTGGAGTGTCCTTGGGACAGACCTTGGCAATGAGCAGTTCTTC.

The genes are TRBV18 and TRBJ2-3; D remains ambiguous. Germline V gene lookup returns CDR1 KGHSH and CDR2 LQKENI. Deletions cut 3 bases from V and 4 bases from J, with 8 bases between. CDR3 length equals 13 residues. The CDR3 DNA reads TGTGCCAGCTCACCCGACATGGCAGATACGCAGTATTTT. It codes for CASSPDMADTQYF.

This chain joins TRBV7-8 and TRBJ1-2; perhaps TRBD1 as D (5 bases). The V end was cut by 5 bases, the J end by 0 bases, with 13 bases between. Germline assignment: CDR1 SGHVS and CDR2 FQNEAQ. The CDR3 length is 15 residues. The CDR3 is CASSPRQLANYGYTF. CDR3 DNA sequence: TGTGCCAGCAGCCCCCGACAGTTAGCTAACTATGGCTACACCTTC.

The chain couples TRBV21-1 to TRBJ1-6; no DNA check was done on the table's D call, TRBD1. TRBV21-1 is assigned pseudogene status. This CDR3 contains 17 residues. The CDR3 nucleotides are TGTGCCAGCAGCAAAAAGGAGGACAGGGGCCGACATTCACCCCTCCACTTT. It translates to CASSKKEDRGRHSPLHF.

V is TRBV6-6 and J is TRBJ1-2; no clear D. The V gene lost 8 bases and the J gene lost 6 bases, with 10 bases spanning the gap. The CDR3 has 11 amino acids. In germline, CDR1 is MNHNY, CDR2 SVGAGI (reference sequence). Written as DNA, the CDR3 is TGTGCCAGCCAGAGGTTCGATGGCTACACCTTC. Translated: CASQRFDGYTF.

The chain recombines TRBV7-3 with TRBJ2-7; TRBD2 aligns across 9 bases. This CDR3 has 13 amino acids. Germline CDR1 and CDR2: SGHTA and FQGTGA. Losses at the gene ends were 2 bases for V and 7 bases for J; bases not matched to a gene: 3. CDR3 residues: CASSLERGVEQYF. The CDR3 DNA reads TGTGCCAGCAGCTTAGAGCGGGGGGTTGAGCAGTACTTC.

The rearrangement uses TRBV30 and TRBJ1-5, with no clear D. V gave up 2 bases and J gave up 2 bases, with 13 bases separating them. The V gene's germline CDR1 is GTSNPN and CDR2 SVGIG (reference sequence). The CDR3 has 15 residues. The CDR3 nucleotides read TGTGCCTGGAGTCGGATGGCGGGAGGCAATCAGCCCCAGCATTTT. It is translated as CAWSRMAGGNQPQHF.

The rearrangement joins TRBV28 to TRBJ1-6, with no clear D. V was shortened by 5 bases and J by 0 bases, with 8 bases between the two germline ends. Germline loops: CDR1 MDHEN, CDR2 SYDVKM. The CDR3 contains 15 residues. The CDR3, as DNA: TGTGCCAGCAGTCCCGCGAGCTCCTATAATTCACCCCTCCACTTT. Translated, it gives CASSPASSYNSPLHF.

This chain connects TRBV14 to TRBJ2-1, with 12 bases lining up with TRBD2. V dropped 3 bases and J dropped 7; count of bases not matched to a gene: 10. Germline V gene lookup returns CDR1 SGHDN and CDR2 FVKESK. The CDR3 sequence is 17 residues long. CDR3 sequence reads: CASSQGLLAGGPNEQFF. For the CDR3, the DNA is TGTGCCAGCAGCCAGGGGTTGCTAGCGGGGGGGCCAAATGAGCAGTTCTTC.

The J gene is TRBJ1-2, the V gene TRBV14; TRBD1 aligns across 7 bases. This CDR3 has 12 residues. Germline-derived CDR1 and CDR2 are SGHDN and FVKESK. Losses at the gene ends were 4 bases for V and 7 bases for J; bases not matched to a gene: 3. In DNA form, the CDR3 reads TGTGCCAGCAGCCCAGGGGGGTTTGGCTACACCTTC. Translation gives CASSPGGFGYTF.

The rearrangement uses TRBV29-1 and TRBJ2-5; 7 nucleotides match TRBD2. The V gene's germline CDR1 is SQVTM and CDR2 ANQGSEA. The CDR3 is 13 amino acids. The V gene end was trimmed by 5 bases and the J gene end by 1 base; junction bases not matched to a gene: 4. As DNA, the CDR3 is TGCAGCGTTATCCCGGGGGGCCAAGAGACCCAGTACTTC. Translated, it gives CSVIPGGQETQYF.

CDR3 in amino acids: CASSFQGPETQYF. CDR3 nucleotides: TGTGCCAGCAGTTTTCAGGGTCCAGAGACCCAGTACTTC. The rearrangement links TRBV12-3 or TRBV12-4 to TRBJ2-5; a weak D match, TRBD1 (5 bases). V was clipped by 3 bases and J by 4 bases, with 9 bases between them. The CDR3 contains 13 residues.

The chain couples TRBV13 to TRBJ1-3; 7 nucleotides agree with TRBD1. This CDR3 comprises 15 residues. The germline CDR1 and CDR2 sequences are PRHDT and FYEKMQ (reference sequence). V trimming: 6 bases; J trimming: 7 bases; junction bases outside the gene matches: 12. Here the CDR3 DNA reads TGTGCCAGCAGAAGGACAGGTCTGTCTTGGAACACCATATATTTT. It yields the protein CASRRTGLSWNTIYF.

This sequence joins TRBV5-1 and TRBJ2-7, with 9 bases matching TRBD1. Trimming took 5 bases from V and 2 from J; bases not matched to a gene: 8. This CDR3 region has 15 residues. Per germline, CDR1 SGHRS and CDR2 YFSETQ. CDR3 bases: TGCGCCAGCAGTTCCCCGGGACAGGGAGCCTACGAGCAGTACTTC. Residues: CASSSPGQGAYEQYF.

This clone appeared a single time. J is TRBJ2-7 and V is TRBV10-2; 10 positions agree with TRBD1. With V trimmed by 10 bases and J by 1 base, 13 bases remained unmatched. The germline V gene encodes CDR1 WSHSY and CDR2 SAAADI. The CDR3 consists of 16 residues. The CDR3 protein is CATRPPGTGESYEQYF. DNA of the CDR3: TGCGCCACCCGGCCACCCGGGACAGGGGAATCCTACGAGCAGTACTTC.

Worth noting for this clone: Other DNA sequences in this specimen translate into the identical CDR3. The chain combines TRBV5-1 with TRBJ1-6; D is undetermined. Germline CDR1 SGHRS, CDR2 YFSETQ. CDR3 length equals 13 residues. V was trimmed by 0 bases and J by 8 bases, leaving 6 bases between them. Here the CDR3 DNA reads TGCGCCAGCAGCTTGGCTGTCGATTCACCCCTCCACTTT. Translating gives CASSLAVDSPLHF.

This clone came up a few times. The chain joins TRBV5-5 to TRBJ2-5; weak D call: TRBD1 (5 bases). The CDR3 length is 13 residues. Germline loops: CDR1 SGHKS, CDR2 YYEKEE (reference sequence). V dropped 5 bases and J dropped 2 bases, with 10 bases sitting between them. The CDR3 spells CASRSAGQETQYF. The CDR3 DNA reads TGTGCCAGCAGGAGTGCAGGGCAAGAGACCCAGTACTTC. Full variable domain (remainder filled in from reference TRBV5-5 and TRBJ2-5): DAGVTQSPTHLIKTRGQQVTLRCSPISGHKSVSWYQQVLGQGPQFIFQYYEKEERGRGNFPDRFSARQFPNYSSELNVNALLLGDSALYLCASRSAGQETQYFGPGTRLLVL.

The V gene is TRBV14, the J gene TRBJ2-4; D is ambiguous. The CDR3 length is 12 residues. Trimming removed 0 bases from V and 8 bases from J, with 5 bases in between. Germline CDR1 SGHDN, CDR2 FVKESK. CDR3 sequence: CASSQDRYIQYF. The CDR3 bases are TGTGCCAGCAGCCAAGATCGTTACATTCAGTACTTC.

Comment on this clone: This sample includes further DNA sequences coding for the same CDR3. The rearrangement joins TRBV5-1 to TRBJ2-3; a weak D match, TRBD2 (7 bases). Between the trimmed V and J ends, which lost 4 bases and 1 base, there was a span of 10 bases. The CDR3 totals 14 residues. Germline V gene sequence: CDR1 SGHRS, CDR2 YFSETQ. CDR3 DNA: TGCGCCAGCAGCCCGGGGGGCGGCACAGATACGCAGTATTTT. Residues: CASSPGGGTDTQYF.

The gene calls are TRBV5-5 and TRBJ1-4; tentative D call: TRBD1 (5 bases). Germline V CDR1 and CDR2: SGHKS, YYEKEE (reference sequence). CDR3 size: 17 residues. Trimming cost V 2 bases and J 2 bases, with 16 bases left between them. The CDR3 spells CASSFSRDSVTNEKLFF. CDR3 bases: TGTGCCAGCAGCTTCAGCCGGGACTCTGTGACTAATGAAAAACTGTTTTTT.

The rearrangement joins TRBV27 to TRBJ2-2; D remains unclear. Germline V CDR1 and CDR2: MNHEY, SMNVEV (reference sequence). The V end was cut by 3 bases, the J end by 0 bases, with 2 bases between. The length of the CDR3 is 13 residues. The CDR3 region has the DNA TGTGCCAGCAGTTTCACGAACACCGGGGAGCTGTTTTTT. Protein product: CASSFTNTGELFF.